A single sample gave rise to the 24 T cell receptor beta chains below, sequenced in a study of tissue T cells after allogeneic stem cell transplantation (dated by TCRdb to 2022 to 2024). Receptor libraries were prepared by the immunoSEQ multiplex PCR assay. TCRdb took this table from immuneACCESS and kept in-frame rearrangements with V and J called. Such tables lack part of the clones; where checked against another copy, unresolved V genes explain under half of the gap, and the rest is unexplained. Present in this sample are 45,000 to 50,000 clones, over 65% of which were seen just once. Of the sample, about 0.7% is held by the ten largest clones. The sequencing sample was made of sorted cells pooled from one or two spleens. The receptors derive from a pool of C57BL/6 mice in good health.

Only a few counts were recorded for this clone. Genes and germline are mouse. The observed sequence ends 1 residue before the CDR3 terminus, with the missing tail filled in from the germline J gene. The chain employs TRBV19 and TRBJ1-3; D not certain. Trimming shortened V by 1 base and J by 0 bases, and 5 bases separated the two germline ends. The germline V gene encodes CDR1 FNHDT and CDR2 SITEND (reference sequence). The CDR3 is made up of 14 amino acids. CDR3 loop: CASSIRNSGNTLYF. Partial CDR3 DNA: TGTGCCAGCAGTATACGGAATTCTGGAAATACGCTCTAT.

In regard to this clone: At one end, the junction sequence differs from germline, possibly due to a read error. Gene names denote mouse genes. The CDR3 is cut off 1 residue early in the read; its end comes from the germline J gene. The chain recombines TRBV20 with TRBJ1-5; TRBD1 might be the D (5 bases). The CDR3 is 13 residues long. The germline CDR1 and CDR2 sequences are GFQATS and STVNSAI. CDR3 DNA, as far as it was read: TGTGGTGCTTGGGACCTTAACAACCAGGCTCCGCTT. It yields the protein CGAWDLNNQAPL. The complete CDR3 reads CGAWDLNNQAPLF. Variable domain in full (rest from reference TRBV20 and TRBJ1-5): GALVYQYPRRTICKSGTSMRMECQAVGFQATSVAWYRQSPQKTFELIALSTVNSAIKYEQNFTQEKFPISHPNLSFSSMTVLNAYLEDRGLYLCGAWDLNNQAPLFGEGTRLSVL.

Notes on this clone: Mouse gene names and germline throughout. The read finishes 1 residue shy of the CDR3 end, and the germline J gene is used to complete it. J is TRBJ2-2 and V is TRBV3; the D gene could be TRBD1 or TRBD2 (5 bases each). The length of the CDR3 is 13 residues. Germline values: CDR1 SNHLY, CDR2 FYNGKV (reference sequence). V was clipped by 1 base and J by 5 bases, with 5 bases between them. This CDR3 reads CASSLGGTGQLYF. The sequenced CDR3 bases are TGTGCCAGCAGCTTAGGGGGGACCGGGCAGCTCTAC.

A remark on this clone: The listed genes are named as in mouse. The missing CDR3 end, 1 residue past where the read stops, is filled in from the germline J gene. The V call is TRBV12-1, the J call TRBJ2-5; 7 nucleotides agree with TRBD1. The germline V gene has CDR1 SGHSN and CDR2 HYEKVE. The J segment lost 4 bases and the V segment lost 9 bases, leaving 0 bases of the junction unmatched. The CDR3 contains 10 residues. The CDR3 protein is CAGTEDTQYF. CDR3 bases read: TGTGCCGGGACAGAAGACACCCAGTAC. The full variable domain, rest sourced from reference TRBV12-1 and TRBJ2-5, is DSGVVQSPRHIIKEKGGRSVLTCIPISGHSNVVWYQQTLGKELKFLIQHYEKVERDKGFLPSRFSVQQFDDYHSEMNMSALELEDSAMYFCAGTEDTQYFGPGTRLLVL.

A note on this clone: Gene names denote mouse genes. The read gets to within 1 residue of the CDR3 end, and the germline J gene fills in the rest. The chain combines TRBV12-1 with TRBJ1-1, with D uncertain. Germline-derived CDR1 and CDR2 are SGHSN and HYEKVE. This CDR3 region has 10 residues. V lost 3 bases to trimming and J lost 7 bases, with 5 bases between them. CDR3 protein: CASSSREVFF. The sequenced CDR3 bases are TGTGCCAGCTCTTCGAGAGAAGTCTTC. Full variable domain (missing parts from reference TRBV12-1 and TRBJ1-1): DSGVVQSPRHIIKEKGGRSVLTCIPISGHSNVVWYQQTLGKELKFLIQHYEKVERDKGFLPSRFSVQQFDDYHSEMNMSALELEDSAMYFCASSSREVFFGKGTRLTVV.

This clone has only a few counts. These gene names are mouse names. The read terminates 1 residue before the CDR3 end, so the remaining end is supplied by the germline J gene. The chain couples TRBV5 to TRBJ1-4, with TRBD1 matching 8 bases. The CDR3 consists of 15 residues. V shed 4 bases, J shed 3 bases, and the junction held 4 bases outside the gene matches. Germline V gene sequence: CDR1 LGHNA, CDR2 YNLKQL (reference sequence). The sequenced part of the CDR3 DNA is TGTGCCAGCAGCCCGACAGGGGAAACCAACGAAAGATTATTT. Its protein is CASSPTGETNERLF. The full CDR3 is CASSPTGETNERLFF.

To note about this clone: An end of the junction differs from the germline gene, which may be a read error. Gene names and germline refer to mouse. The read terminates 1 residue before the CDR3 end, so the remaining end is supplied by the germline J gene. V gene TRBV13-3 combines with J gene TRBJ2-4, with a weak D call TRBD1 (5 bases). This CDR3 has 14 residues. The germline gives CDR1 NNHDY, CDR2 SYVADS. The CDR3 DNA, read in part, is TGTGCCAGCAGTCTGGACAATAGTCAAGACACCTTGTAC. Its translation: CASSLDNSQDTLY. The complete CDR3 protein is CASSLDNSQDTLYF.

Note on this clone: Gene and germline names: mouse. The observed sequence ends 1 residue before the CDR3 terminus, with the missing tail filled in from the germline J gene. The chain uses TRBV13-2 and TRBJ2-3, with 8 bases aligning to TRBD1. CDR3 length equals 14 residues. With 5 bases clipped from V and 3 bases from J, the junction kept 5 bases outside the gene matches. From germline, CDR1 is NNHNN and CDR2 SYGAGS (reference sequence). CDR3 sequence reads: CASGDRDGAETLYF. Incomplete CDR3 DNA: TGTGCCAGCGGGGACAGGGATGGGGCAGAAACGCTGTAT.

On this clone: Gene names are mouse gene names. Read data end 1 residue before the CDR3 end; the end is taken from the germline J gene. This chain joins TRBV12-1 and TRBJ2-5; the D gene is possibly TRBD1 (5 bases). The CDR3 is 15 amino acids. Trimming removed 2 bases from V and 0 bases from J, with 11 bases in between. Germline V CDR1 and CDR2: SGHSN, HYEKVE. CDR3 DNA, as far as it was read: TGTGCCAGCTCTCCGGACATATCTAACCAAGACACCCAGTAC. Encoded protein: CASSPDISNQDTQY. The complete CDR3 reads CASSPDISNQDTQYF.

About this clone itself: The gene symbols are mouse symbols. Read data end 1 residue before the CDR3 end; the end is taken from the germline J gene. The rearrangement joins TRBV24 to TRBJ2-3; TRBD1 agrees at 10 bases. Trimming cost V 2 bases and J 1 base; bases outside gene matches: 3. The V gene's germline CDR1 is KGHTA and CDR2 FRNEEI. CDR3 size: 16 residues. The CDR3 sequence is CASSLGQGEGAETLYF. The part of the CDR3 DNA that was read is TGTGCCAGCAGTCTGGGACAGGGGGAGGGTGCAGAAACGCTGTAT.

This clone came up a few times. All gene names here are mouse names. The sequenced fragment ends 1 residue before the CDR3 boundary, so the rest is inferred from the germline J gene. V and J are TRBV4 and TRBJ2-7, with D perhaps TRBD1 (5 bases). The V end lost 3 bases, the J end lost 3 bases, and 6 bases lay between the germline ends. In germline, CDR1 is LGHDT, CDR2 YNNKQL (reference sequence). This CDR3 spans 12 amino acids. The sequenced CDR3 bases are TGTGCCAGCAGCTATCAGGGCTATGAACAGTAC. Encoded protein: CASSYQGYEQY. The entire CDR3 sequence reads CASSYQGYEQYF.

With respect to this clone: The gene names here belong to mouse. The read falls 1 residue short of the CDR3 end, and the missing part is taken from the germline J gene. This chain joins TRBV2 and TRBJ2-5; 11 positions match TRBD2. Unmatched junction bases numbered 3, after V lost 4 bases and J lost 0 bases. The CDR3 totals 16 residues. The V gene's germline CDR1 is LGHNA and CDR2 YSYQKL. The covered CDR3 bases are TGTGCCAGCAGCCCCGGGACTGGGGGTAACCAAGACACCCAGTAC. Protein product: CASSPGTGGNQDTQY. The full CDR3 protein reads CASSPGTGGNQDTQYF.

Details on this clone: Mouse names are used for the genes. The read ends 1 residue shy of where the CDR3 ends; the end is completed using the germline J gene. The V call is TRBV2, the J call TRBJ1-6; D is unresolved. TRBJ1-6 is treated as an ORF (open reading frame) with a function not yet certain. Germline V gene data show CDR1 as LGHNA and CDR2 as YSYQKL. Trimming removed 2 bases at V and 0 bases at J, with 8 bases between. The CDR3 is 16 amino acids. The DNA read from the CDR3 is TGTGCCAGCAGCCAAAACAAAAATTCCTATAATTCGCCCCTCTAC. As protein: CASSQNKNSYNSPLY. The entire CDR3 reads CASSQNKNSYNSPLYF.

Concerning this clone: Mouse gene names and germline throughout. The CDR3 goes on 1 residue after the read ends, and that part is filled in from the germline J gene. The rearrangement joins TRBV4 to TRBJ1-4; D gene uncertain. This CDR3 spans 12 amino acids. Trimming stripped 6 bases from V and 2 bases from J, with 4 bases between. Germline-derived CDR1 and CDR2 are LGHDT and YNNKQL (reference sequence). Incomplete CDR3 DNA: TGTGCCAGCAGAATCTCCAACGAAAGATTATTT. Translated: CASRISNERLF. The CDR3 in full is CASRISNERLFF.

A word on this clone: Germline and genes here are mouse. The read ends 1 residue early relative to the CDR3; the germline J gene fills the gap. The chain combines TRBV16 with TRBJ2-2; D unclear. V was pared by 1 base and J by 11 bases, with 8 bases between. The CDR3 length is 12 residues. Germline CDR1 reads SGHSA; CDR2 reads FRNQAP. The sequenced part of the CDR3 DNA is TGTGCAAGCAGCTTAGGACAAGATCAGCTCTAC. Protein sequence: CASSLGQDQLY. The whole CDR3 region reads CASSLGQDQLYF.

With respect to this clone: The germline and genes are mouse ones. The read halts 1 residue ahead of the CDR3 end, with the missing end drawn from the germline J gene. V and J are TRBV13-3 and TRBJ2-5; TRBD2 agrees at 13 bases. The CDR3 is 15 amino acids. Germline V CDR1 and CDR2: NNHDY, SYVADS. The V gene end was trimmed by 5 bases and the J gene end by 3 bases; junction bases not matched to a gene: 3. The DNA read from the CDR3 is TGTGCCAGCAGAGGACTGGGGGGGCGGCAAGACACCCAGTAC. Translated, it gives CASRGLGGRQDTQY. The whole CDR3 protein reads CASRGLGGRQDTQYF.

Worth noting for this clone: The gene symbols are mouse symbols. The CDR3 goes on 1 residue after the read ends, and that part is filled in from the germline J gene. The rearrangement joins TRBV13-2 to TRBJ2-5; no reliable D call. V was trimmed by 5 bases and J by 0 bases, leaving 10 bases between them. The germline V gene has CDR1 NNHNN and CDR2 SYGAGS (reference sequence). This CDR3 region has 14 residues. CDR3 bases read: TGTGCCAGCGGCCCAACAGCTAACCAAGACACCCAGTAC. It codes for CASGPTANQDTQY. The full CDR3 protein is CASGPTANQDTQYF.

As regards this clone: These gene names are mouse names. Sequencing ends 1 residue short of the CDR3 end; the germline J gene provides the rest. V is TRBV4 and J is TRBJ2-3, with D possibly being TRBD1 or TRBD2 (5 bases each). The germline V gene has CDR1 LGHDT and CDR2 YNNKQL (reference sequence). The CDR3 is 13 amino acids. Trimming shortened V by 4 bases and J by 3 bases, and 8 bases separated the two germline ends. The CDR3 spells CASSWGWAETLYF. The part of the CDR3 DNA that was read is TGTGCCAGCAGCTGGGGGTGGGCAGAAACGCTGTAT.

This clone has only a few counts. Gene names follow the mouse nomenclature. The CDR3 extends 1 residue past the end of the read, so its final part is completed from the germline J gene. The rearrangement uses TRBV4 and TRBJ1-4, with a possible D match to TRBD1 (6 bases). Germline CDR1 LGHDT, CDR2 YNNKQL (reference sequence). The V and J ends lost 4 bases and 3 bases respectively, with 12 bases between them. This CDR3 comprises 15 residues. The CDR3 is CASSSPGQTNERLFF. CDR3 DNA (partial): TGTGCCAGCAGCTCTCCGGGACAAACCAACGAAAGATTATTT.

For this clone: All gene names here are mouse names. From the germline J gene comes the end of the CDR3, since the read stops 1 residue before it. This chain connects TRBV13-1 to TRBJ2-5, with 11 bases that match TRBD2. Unmatched junction bases numbered 6, after V lost 0 bases and J lost 6 bases. The CDR3 covers 16 residues. CDR1 and CDR2 (germline): NSHNY, SYGAGN. CDR3 DNA, as far as it was read: TGTGCCAGCAGTGATGAACTGGGGGGGCGAAGGGACACCCAGTAC. Protein: CASSDELGGRRDTQY. The whole CDR3 protein reads CASSDELGGRRDTQYF.

As regards this clone: Germline and genes: mouse. The read is 1 residue too short to cover the CDR3 end, so that end is filled in from the germline J gene. The chain joins TRBV13-2 to TRBJ1-5; D may be TRBD1 (5 bases). This CDR3 has 14 residues. CDR1 is NNHNN and CDR2 is SYGAGS in the germline V gene (reference sequence). V was shortened by 0 bases and J by 2 bases, with 6 bases between the two germline ends. CDR3 DNA (partial): TGTGCCAGCGGTGATGTCAGGGACAACCAGGCTCCGCTT. Translation: CASGDVRDNQAPL. From start to end, the CDR3 is CASGDVRDNQAPLF.

Regarding this clone: The gene names here belong to mouse. With the read ending 1 residue before the CDR3 end, the germline J gene is used to fill in that end. The chain combines TRBV4 with TRBJ2-7; TRBD2 agrees at 12 bases. The germline V gene encodes CDR1 LGHDT and CDR2 YNNKQL (reference sequence). With V trimmed by 6 bases and J by 7 bases, 7 bases remained unmatched. CDR3 length equals 14 residues. This chain's CDR3 is CASSSGTGGREQYF. The part of the CDR3 DNA that was read is TGTGCCAGCAGTTCCGGGACTGGGGGGCGAGAACAGTAC.

Of note for this clone: These gene names are mouse names. The read gets to within 1 residue of the CDR3 end, and the germline J gene fills in the rest. The chain has TRBV29 and TRBJ2-1; D ambiguous. The V gene lost 3 bases and the J gene lost 0 bases, with 3 bases spanning the gap. Looked up from germline, CDR1 is MSHET and CDR2 is SYDVDS. The CDR3 sequence is 13 residues long. CDR3 DNA (partial): TGTGCTAGCAGTTTGGATAACTATGCTGAGCAGTTC. This encodes CASSLDNYAEQF. In full, the CDR3 reads CASSLDNYAEQFF.

The table lists this clone with a few counts. Gene names follow the mouse nomenclature. The read ends 1 residue early relative to the CDR3; the germline J gene fills the gap. The V call is TRBV13-2, the J call TRBJ2-7; 11 bases align to TRBD1. Germline lookup yields CDR1 NNHNN and CDR2 SYGAGS (reference sequence). CDR3 length: 13 residues. V dropped 3 bases and J dropped 7; count of bases not matched to a gene: 3. This CDR3 reads CASGGGQGGEQYF. The CDR3 bases that were read are TGTGCCAGCGGTGGGGGACAGGGGGGAGAACAGTAC.